These T cell receptor beta chains were read from a single sample in a study of cytomegalovirus exposure and HLA in healthy donors. Only in-frame clones appear in the TCRdb table, and some are missing; sequencing was by immunoSEQ multiplex PCR. Counted here are 130,000 to 150,000 clones, roughly nine tenths occurring once; the ten biggest clones make up around 3.4%. Sequencing used PBMCs. These receptors were taken from a woman between 18 and 29 years old in good health and CMV-seropositive. Each CDR3 is given with its conserved first and last residue. Each record gives: V gene, clone size, D gene, J gene, CDR3 DNA, CDR3 protein. D genes are given only for firm matches. Some rows mark clone size as missing; the rest say once, few, many or name a class of expanded clone.

TRBV27	-	TRBD2	TRBJ2-2	TGTGCCAGCAGTTTGGAGGCTAGCGGGAGGGTTGTCACCGGGGAGCTGTTTTTT	CASSLEASGRVVTGELFF
TRBV5-1	-	TRBD1	TRBJ2-2	TGCGCCAGCAGCTTTACATCTGGGCCGGGACAGGGTATCGGGGAGCTGTTTTTT	CASSFTSGPGQGIGELFF
TRBV28	-	-	TRBJ1-2	TGTGCCAGCAGTACCTATTGGGGGGGCTATGGCTACACCTTC	CASSTYWGGYGYTF
TRBV30	-	TRBD2	TRBJ2-1	TGTGCCTGGAGTGTCAGACTAGCTGATGAGCAGTTCTTC	CAWSVRLADEQFF
TRBV4-2	-	TRBD2	TRBJ2-2	TGTGCCAGCAGCCAAGTCGGGGGGGCCAACACCGGGGAGCTGTTTTTT	CASSQVGGANTGELFF
TRBV7-3	once	TRBD2	TRBJ2-3	TGTGCCAGCAGCTCCGGACTAGACCCAGATACGCAGTATTTT	CASSSGLDPDTQYF
TRBV2	-	TRBD2	TRBJ2-5	TGTGCCAGCAGTGAAGTTAGCGGGAGGGATCAAGAGACCCAGTACTTC	CASSEVSGRDQETQYF
TRBV7-6	-	-	TRBJ2-7	TGTGCCAGCAGCTTCTACCCTCTGTACGAGCAGTACTTC	CASSFYPLYEQYF
TRBV19	-	TRBD1	TRBJ1-5	TGTGCCAGTAGTGTGGGACAGGGGGCACATCAGCCCCAGCATTTT	CASSVGQGAHQPQHF
TRBV5-4	-	-	TRBJ1-1	TGTGCCAGCAGCTTGGCCGGGAACACTGAAGCTTTCTTT	CASSLAGNTEAFF
TRBV19	-	-	TRBJ1-2	TGTGCCAGTAGTATAGGGAGAAGGGAGTATGGCTACACCTTC	CASSIGRREYGYTF
TRBV7-2	-	TRBD2	TRBJ2-1	TGTGCCAGCAGCTTAGGGGCAGCGGGAGGTCCAAATGAGCAGTTCTTC	CASSLGAAGGPNEQFF
TRBV19	-	-	TRBJ2-2	TGTGCCAGTAGTATAGATCACATCCCCGGGGAGCTGTTTTTT	CASSIDHIPGELFF
TRBV7-9	-	-	TRBJ1-1	TGTGCCAGCAGCAGGAGTCGGTTGAACACTGAAGCTTTCTTT	CASSRSRLNTEAFF
TRBV6-5	-	TRBD2	TRBJ2-1	TGTGCCAGCAGAGCCGCTGAGGCTAGCGGGTGGGAGCAGTTCTTC	CASRAAEASGWEQFF
TRBV11-2	-	-	TRBJ2-1	TGTGCCAGCAGCTTCCTAGCACTAGGGGAGCAGTTCTTC	CASSFLALGEQFF
TRBV9	-	-	TRBJ1-2	TGTGCCAGCAGCGTAGCGGGCAGGGTTATAGATGGCTACACCTTC	CASSVAGRVIDGYTF
TRBV29-1	-	-	TRBJ2-1	TGCAGCGTTGAACCTGTAAAGGGGGGGACAGGTCGGAATGAGCAGTTCTTC	CSVEPVKGGTGRNEQFF
TRBV30	-	-	TRBJ2-3	TGTGCCTGGAGTGTACAAATCGATACGCAGTATTTT	CAWSVQIDTQYF
TRBV27	-	-	TRBJ2-7	TGTGCCAGCAGTTTCCGGTGGCAGACTGCAAGGGAGCAGTACTTC	CASSFRWQTAREQYF
TRBV18	-	-	TRBJ1-3	TGTGCCAGCTCACCGACAGTCAACGGAAACACCATATATTTT	CASSPTVNGNTIYF
TRBV7-8	-	TRBD2	TRBJ2-4	TGTGCCAGCAGCTTTAGTTCAGCGGGAGCTGACATTCAGTACTTC	CASSFSSAGADIQYF
TRBV19	-	-	TRBJ1-4	TGTGCCAGTAGTATCCGGGGGGGGCGAACTAATGAAAAACTGTTTTTT	CASSIRGGRTNEKLFF
TRBV7-9	-	-	TRBJ1-2	TGTGCCAGCAGCCCCGGCGTTGGGCGTAACTATGGCTACACCTTC	CASSPGVGRNYGYTF
TRBV7-8	-	TRBD1	TRBJ2-6	TGTGCCAGCAGCACCCGGGACAGGGCTCCTGGGGCCAACGTCCTGACTTTC	CASSTRDRAPGANVLTF
TRBV11-3	-	-	TRBJ2-2	TGTGCCAGCAGCTGGGGGGAAGAAGACGCGAACACCGGGGAGCTGTTTTTT	CASSWGEEDANTGELFF
TRBV6-1	-	-	TRBJ1-2	TGTGCCAGCAGTGAAGCGAGAACTGGCTACACCTTC	CASSEARTGYTF
TRBV2	-	-	TRBJ1-2	TGTGCCACCTCGGCCGACAGCATCTATGGCTACACCTTC	CATSADSIYGYTF
TRBV4-1	once	TRBD2	TRBJ2-3	TGCGCCAGCAGCCGCAACCTAGCGGGAAAGGGAGATACGCAGTATTTT	CASSRNLAGKGDTQYF
TRBV5-6	many	TRBD2	TRBJ2-7	TGTGCCAGCAGCTTGGTGACTAGCGGGAGGGCCAGGAACGAGCAGTACTTC	CASSLVTSGRARNEQYF
TRBV28	-	-	TRBJ2-7	TGTGCCAGCAGTTTACGGGTGGGAGGCCTTCCCTACGAGCAGTACTTC	CASSLRVGGLPYEQYF
TRBV29-1	-	TRBD1	TRBJ1-2	TGCAGCGTTGGTAGAGGGACAGGATTGTATGGCTACACCTTC	CSVGRGTGLYGYTF
TRBV4-2	-	TRBD1	TRBJ1-1	TGTGCCAGCAGCCAAGGGGACAGGGGGCGAACCACTGAAGCTTTCTTT	CASSQGDRGRTTEAFF
TRBV14	-	TRBD2	TRBJ2-3	TGTGCCAGCAGCCCGGGACTAGCGGGACGTGCAGATACGCAGTATTTT	CASSPGLAGRADTQYF
TRBV9	-	TRBD1	TRBJ1-3	TGTGCCAGCAGCGCAGGGGACAGTCGAGGAAACACCATATATTTT	CASSAGDSRGNTIYF
TRBV19	few	TRBD2	TRBJ2-5	TGTGCCAGTAGTATAGAGTTGGGCGGGAGAAGTTCGGAGACCCAGTACTTC	CASSIELGGRSSETQYF
TRBV15	-	-	TRBJ2-2	TGTGCCACCAGCAGAGATAACGGGAGCGGGGAGCTGTTTTTT	CATSRDNGSGELFF
TRBV4-3	-	-	TRBJ1-1	TGCGCCAGCAGCCAAATCGGGGGGGGTCTGGCTTTCTTT	CASSQIGGGLAFF
TRBV5-1	-	-	TRBJ1-1	TGCGCCAGCAGCTTGGAGATACAGGCGAACACTGAAGCTTTCTTT	CASSLEIQANTEAFF
TRBV2	-	TRBD2	TRBJ2-3	TGTGCCAGCAGTGTTAGACTAGCGGGAGTAGGGATAGATACGCAGTATTTT	CASSVRLAGVGIDTQYF
TRBV9	few	TRBD2	TRBJ2-2	TGCAGCGGGAGGGTACCCGGGGAGCTGTTTTTT	CSGRVPGELFF
TRBV5-1	-	-	TRBJ2-3	TGCGCCAGCAGAGATATACCGAGGAGCACAGATACGCAGTATTTT	CASRDIPRSTDTQYF
TRBV28	-	-	TRBJ1-5	TGTGCCAGCAGTTTAACGCGGTCGTGGAGTCAGCCCCAGCATTTT	CASSLTRSWSQPQHF
TRBV28	-	TRBD2	TRBJ2-2	TGTGCCAGCAGTTCCGCCGGGACTAGCGGGACGACCGGGGAGCTGTTTTTT	CASSSAGTSGTTGELFF
TRBV19	-	-	TRBJ2-1	TGTGCCAGTAGTATGGGCGGGAGACAGGCCTACAATGAGCAGTTCTTC	CASSMGGRQAYNEQFF
TRBV5-1	-	TRBD1	TRBJ2-2	TGCGCCAGCAGCCCACAACCCGGGACAGTAAACACCGGGGAGCTGTTTTTT	CASSPQPGTVNTGELFF
TRBV30	-	-	TRBJ1-1	TGTGCCTGGAGAGGCAGGGTAGACACTGAAGCTTTCTTT	CAWRGRVDTEAFF